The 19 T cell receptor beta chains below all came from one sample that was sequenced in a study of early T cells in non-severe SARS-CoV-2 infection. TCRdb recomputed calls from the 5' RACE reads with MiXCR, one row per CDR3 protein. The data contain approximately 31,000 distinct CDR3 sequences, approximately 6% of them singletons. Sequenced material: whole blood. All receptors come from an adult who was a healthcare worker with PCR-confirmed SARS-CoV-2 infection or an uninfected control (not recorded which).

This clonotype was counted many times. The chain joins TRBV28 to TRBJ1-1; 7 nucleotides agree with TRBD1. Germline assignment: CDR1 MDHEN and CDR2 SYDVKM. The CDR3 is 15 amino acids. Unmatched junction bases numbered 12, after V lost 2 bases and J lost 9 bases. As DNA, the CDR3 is TGTGCCAGCAGTTTAATAGCTGGGGGACAGATTAAAGCTTTCTTT. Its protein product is CASSLIAGGQIKAFF.

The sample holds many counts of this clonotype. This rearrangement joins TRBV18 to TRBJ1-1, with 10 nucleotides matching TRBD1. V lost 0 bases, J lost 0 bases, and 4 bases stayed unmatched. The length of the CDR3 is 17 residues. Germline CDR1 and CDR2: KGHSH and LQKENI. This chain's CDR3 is CASSPPGQGLLNTEAFF. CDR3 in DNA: TGTGCCAGCTCACCACCGGGACAGGGGCTCTTGAACACTGAAGCTTTCTTT.

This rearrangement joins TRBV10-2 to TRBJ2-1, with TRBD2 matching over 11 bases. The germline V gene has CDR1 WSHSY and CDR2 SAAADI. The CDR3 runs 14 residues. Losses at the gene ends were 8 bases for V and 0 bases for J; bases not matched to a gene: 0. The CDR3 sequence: CASGLAGSYNEQFF. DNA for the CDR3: TGCGCCAGCGGACTAGCGGGCTCCTACAATGAGCAGTTCTTC.

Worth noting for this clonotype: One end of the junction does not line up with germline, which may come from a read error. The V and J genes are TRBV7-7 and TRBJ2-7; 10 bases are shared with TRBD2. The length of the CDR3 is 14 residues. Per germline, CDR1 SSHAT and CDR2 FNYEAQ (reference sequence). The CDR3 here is CASSLSGRAGEQYF. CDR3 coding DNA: TGTGCTAGCAGCTTGAGCGGGAGGGCAGGCGAGCAGTACTTC.

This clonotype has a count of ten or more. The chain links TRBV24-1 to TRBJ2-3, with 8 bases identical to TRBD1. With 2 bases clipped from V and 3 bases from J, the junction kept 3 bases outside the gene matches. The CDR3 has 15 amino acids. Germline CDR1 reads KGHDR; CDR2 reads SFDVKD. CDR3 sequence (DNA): TGTGCCACCAGTGATTCCGGGACAGGAACAGATACGCAGTATTTT. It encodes CATSDSGTGTDTQYF.

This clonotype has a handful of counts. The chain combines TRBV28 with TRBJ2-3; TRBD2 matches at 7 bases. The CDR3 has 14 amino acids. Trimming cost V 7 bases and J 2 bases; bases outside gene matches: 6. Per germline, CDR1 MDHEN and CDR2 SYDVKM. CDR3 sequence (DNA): TGTGCCAGCAAGACTAGCCCTTACACAGATACGCAGTATTTT. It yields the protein CASKTSPYTDTQYF.

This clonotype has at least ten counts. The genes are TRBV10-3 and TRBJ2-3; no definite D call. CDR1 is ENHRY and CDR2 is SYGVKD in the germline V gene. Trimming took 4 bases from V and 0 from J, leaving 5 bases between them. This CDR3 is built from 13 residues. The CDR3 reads CAISGRSTDTQYF. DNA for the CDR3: TGTGCCATCAGTGGTAGGAGCACAGATACGCAGTATTTT.

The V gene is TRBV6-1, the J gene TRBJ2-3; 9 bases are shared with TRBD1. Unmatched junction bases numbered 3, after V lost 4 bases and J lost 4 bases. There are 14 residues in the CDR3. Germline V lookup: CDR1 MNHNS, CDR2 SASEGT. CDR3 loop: CASSGGQGPDTQYF. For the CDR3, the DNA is TGTGCCAGCAGTGGGGGACAGGGACCAGATACGCAGTATTTT.

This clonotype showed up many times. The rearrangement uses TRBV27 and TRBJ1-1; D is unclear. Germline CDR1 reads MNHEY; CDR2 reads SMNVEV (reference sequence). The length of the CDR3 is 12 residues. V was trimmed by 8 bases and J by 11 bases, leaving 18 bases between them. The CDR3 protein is CASGLEEGTAFF. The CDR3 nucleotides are TGTGCCAGCGGACTGGAGGAGGGTACGGCTTTCTTT.

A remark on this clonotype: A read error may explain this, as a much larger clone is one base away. The CDR3 protein is CASSYGTRLNTEAFF. In nucleotides, the CDR3 is TGTGCCAGCAGCTACGGGACAAGGCTGAACACTGAAGCTTTCTTT. The V call is TRBV5-5, the J call TRBJ1-1, with a tentative D call TRBD1 (6 bases). Germline-derived CDR1 and CDR2 are SGHKS and YYEKEE (reference sequence). The V gene lost 3 bases and the J gene lost 0 bases, with 12 bases spanning the gap. The CDR3 loop spans 15 amino acids.

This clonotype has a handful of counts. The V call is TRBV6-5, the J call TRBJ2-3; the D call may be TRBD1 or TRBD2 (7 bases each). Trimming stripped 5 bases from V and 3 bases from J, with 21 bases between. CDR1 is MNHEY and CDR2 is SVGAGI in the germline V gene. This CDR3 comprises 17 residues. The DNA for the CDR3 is TGTGCCAGCAGTCCCGGACAGGCCCCGGGAGGTACAGATACGCAGTATTTT. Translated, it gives CASSPGQAPGGTDTQYF.

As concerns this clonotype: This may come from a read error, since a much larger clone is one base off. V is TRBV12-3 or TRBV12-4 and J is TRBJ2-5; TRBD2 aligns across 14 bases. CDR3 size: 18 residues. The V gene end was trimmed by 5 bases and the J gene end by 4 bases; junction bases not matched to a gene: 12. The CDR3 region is CASSEGLAGDGRRETQYF. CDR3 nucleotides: TGTGCCAGCAGTGAGGGACTAGCGGGAGATGGCCGGCGAGAGACCCAGTACTTC.

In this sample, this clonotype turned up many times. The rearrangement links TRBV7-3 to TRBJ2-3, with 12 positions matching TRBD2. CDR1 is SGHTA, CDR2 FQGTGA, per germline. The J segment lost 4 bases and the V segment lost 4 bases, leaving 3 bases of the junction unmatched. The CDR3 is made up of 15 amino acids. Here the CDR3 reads CASSSGLAGSDTQYF. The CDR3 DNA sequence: TGTGCCAGCAGCTCCGGACTAGCGGGGTCAGATACGCAGTATTTT.

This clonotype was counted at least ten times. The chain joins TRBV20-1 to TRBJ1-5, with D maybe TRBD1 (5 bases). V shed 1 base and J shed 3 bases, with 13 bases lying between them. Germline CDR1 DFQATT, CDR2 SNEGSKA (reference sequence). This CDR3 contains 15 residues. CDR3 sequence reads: CSARGNRRSNQPQHF. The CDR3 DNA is TGCAGTGCTAGAGGGAACAGGCGGTCCAATCAGCCCCAGCATTTT.

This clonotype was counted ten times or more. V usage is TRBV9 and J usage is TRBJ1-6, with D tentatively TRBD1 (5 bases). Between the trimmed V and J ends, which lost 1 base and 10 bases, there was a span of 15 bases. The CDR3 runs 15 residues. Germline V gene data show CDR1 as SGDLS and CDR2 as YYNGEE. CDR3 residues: CASSVNPSGDSPLHF. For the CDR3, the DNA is TGTGCCAGCAGCGTAAACCCCTCCGGGGACTCACCCCTCCACTTT.

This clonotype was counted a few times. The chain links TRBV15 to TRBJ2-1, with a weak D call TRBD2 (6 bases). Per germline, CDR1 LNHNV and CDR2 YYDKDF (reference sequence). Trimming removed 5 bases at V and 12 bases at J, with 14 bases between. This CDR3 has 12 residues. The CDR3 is CATSGDWAVQFF. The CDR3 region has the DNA TGTGCCACCAGCGGGGACTGGGCGGTGCAGTTCTTC.

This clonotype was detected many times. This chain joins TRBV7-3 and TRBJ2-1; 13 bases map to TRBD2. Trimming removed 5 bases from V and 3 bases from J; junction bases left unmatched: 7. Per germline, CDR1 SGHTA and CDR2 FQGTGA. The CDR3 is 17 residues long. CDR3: CASSAGTSGTLYNEQFF. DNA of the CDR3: TGTGCCAGCAGCGCAGGGACTAGCGGGACCCTCTACAATGAGCAGTTCTTC.

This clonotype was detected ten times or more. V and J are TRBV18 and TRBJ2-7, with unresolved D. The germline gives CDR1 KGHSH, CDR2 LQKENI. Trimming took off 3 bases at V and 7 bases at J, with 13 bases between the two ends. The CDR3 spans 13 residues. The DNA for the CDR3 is TGTGCCAGCTCACCGAGACATCTGGAAGAGCAGTACGTC. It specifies CASSPRHLEEQYV.

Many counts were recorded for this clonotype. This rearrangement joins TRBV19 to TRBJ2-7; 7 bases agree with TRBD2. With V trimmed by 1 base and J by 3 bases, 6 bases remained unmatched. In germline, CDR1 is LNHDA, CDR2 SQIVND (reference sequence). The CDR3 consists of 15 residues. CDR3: CASSIVLAASYEQYF. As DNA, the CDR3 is TGTGCCAGTAGTATAGTGCTAGCGGCTAGCTACGAGCAGTACTTC. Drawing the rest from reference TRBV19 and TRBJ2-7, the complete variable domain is DGGITQSPKYLFRKEGQNVTLSCEQNLNHDAMYWYRQDPGQGLRLIYYSQIVNDFQKGDIAEGYSVSREKKESFPLTVTSAQKNPTAFYLCASSIVLAASYEQYFGPGTRLTVT.